This passage covers 16 T cell receptor beta chains from one sample sequenced in a study of CD8 T cells in Susac syndrome. Reverse transcription used about 0.45 to 1 ug RNA and random hexamers. TCRdb fed the immunoSEQ multiplex PCR reads into MiXCR, producing one record per CDR3 protein. The sample yields approximately 110,000 distinct CDR3 sequences, 95% to 98% seen once. Sequencing was done on a sample of CD4+ T cells from PBMCs. The receptors come from a human donor in good health.

This sequence joins TRBV12-3 or TRBV12-4 and TRBJ2-3; D not resolved. Between the trimmed V and J ends, which lost 3 bases and 8 bases, there was a span of 6 bases. The CDR3 runs 11 residues. In nucleotides, the CDR3 is TGTGCCAGCAGTTTTGAGGCTACGCAGTATTTT. As protein: CASSFEATQYF.

The rearrangement links TRBV20-1 to TRBJ1-2; 9 bases match TRBD1. This CDR3 spans 16 amino acids. Germline V gene lookup returns CDR1 DFQATT and CDR2 SNEGSKA (reference sequence). V lost 6 bases and J lost 0; bases outside the gene matches: 11. The CDR3 spells CSAQSDRGSTNYGYTF. In nucleotides, the CDR3 is TGCAGTGCCCAGTCCGACAGGGGGTCCACTAACTATGGCTACACCTTC.

The genes are TRBV7-8 and TRBJ2-2; D possibly corresponds to TRBD2 (5 bases). CDR1 is SGHVS, CDR2 FQNEAQ, per germline. The V end was cut by 5 bases, the J end by 0 bases, with 13 bases between. The CDR3 length is 16 residues. CDR3 sequence reads: CASSAVGVANTGELFF. CDR3 bases: TGTGCCAGCAGCGCCGTCGGGGTGGCGAACACCGGGGAGCTGTTTTTT.

This rearrangement joins TRBV30 to TRBJ2-2, with a possible D match to TRBD1 (5 bases). Germline values: CDR1 GTSNPN, CDR2 SVGIG (reference sequence). The V end was cut by 4 bases, the J end by 1 base, with 10 bases between. The CDR3 is made up of 14 amino acids. The CDR3 here is CAWNPGKNTGELFF. The CDR3 DNA is TGTGCCTGGAACCCAGGGAAGAACACCGGGGAGCTGTTTTTT.

CDR3 amino acids: CASSAVYSNQPQHF. The CDR3 coding sequence is TGTGCCAGCAGTGCGGTTTATAGCAATCAGCCCCAGCATTTT. The rearrangement links TRBV2 to TRBJ1-5, with no clear D. V lost 4 bases to trimming and J lost 0 bases, with 7 bases between them. Germline V CDR1 and CDR2: SNHLY, FYNNEI. The length of the CDR3 is 14 residues.

The rearrangement links TRBV3-1 to TRBJ2-5, with 8 bases lining up with TRBD1. The CDR3 length is 15 residues. V was pared by 5 bases and J by 3 bases, with 8 bases of the junction left unmatched. Germline V gene sequence: CDR1 LGHDT, CDR2 YNNKEL (reference sequence). CDR3 protein: CASSSGQGGKETQYF. The CDR3 bases are TGTGCCAGCAGCTCAGGACAGGGAGGCAAAGAGACCCAGTACTTC.

The chain carries TRBV3-1 and TRBJ2-7, with D possibly being TRBD2 (6 bases). The CDR3 runs 14 residues. The germline CDR1 and CDR2 sequences are LGHDT and YNNKEL (reference sequence). The ends were cut back, 1 base at V and 3 bases at J, with 10 bases in the middle. CDR3 in amino acids: CASSQAGGNYEQYF. The DNA of the CDR3 is TGTGCCAGCAGCCAAGCCGGGGGAAACTACGAGCAGTACTTC.

The V gene is TRBV3-1, the J gene TRBJ1-1; D is ambiguous. Trimming stripped 5 bases from V and 3 bases from J, with 10 bases between. There are 13 residues in the CDR3. The germline CDR1 and CDR2 sequences are LGHDT and YNNKEL (reference sequence). The CDR3, as DNA: TGTGCCAGCAGCGTCTCGAGATACACTGAAGCTTTCTTT. Encoded protein: CASSVSRYTEAFF.

This sequence joins TRBV19 and TRBJ2-1; tentatively, D is TRBD1 or TRBD2 (5 bases each). Germline assignment: CDR1 LNHDA and CDR2 SQIVND (reference sequence). Deletions cut 0 bases from V and 4 bases from J, with 19 bases between. There are 18 residues in the CDR3. The DNA of the CDR3 is TGTGCCAGTAGTATAGATTTAAGGGGACCTCCGGGGTACAATGAGCAGTTCTTC. This translates into CASSIDLRGPPGYNEQFF.

The chain employs TRBV7-2 and TRBJ2-7, with unresolved D. Trimming removed 2 bases at V and 0 bases at J, with 8 bases between. CDR3 length equals 14 residues. Germline V lookup: CDR1 SGHTA, CDR2 FQGNSA. The CDR3 DNA reads TGTGCCAGCAGCTTATTGGGCCGCTCCTACGAGCAGTACTTC. It yields the protein CASSLLGRSYEQYF.

This rearrangement joins TRBV18 to TRBJ2-5; TRBD1 aligns across 8 bases. The CDR3 length is 15 residues. CDR1 KGHSH and CDR2 LQKENI come from the germline V gene. The V and J ends lost 1 base and 5 bases, in that order; junction bases with no gene match: 6. CDR3 in DNA: TGTGCCAGCTCACCACGTTTGACAGGGGAGGAGACCCAGTACTTC. It encodes CASSPRLTGEETQYF.

The chain couples TRBV7-2 to TRBJ2-3; TRBD2 matches at 11 bases. Germline CDR1 is SGHTA and CDR2 is FQGNSA. CDR3 size: 15 residues. The V segment lost 3 bases and the J segment 4 bases; nucleotides outside the gene matches: 3. CDR3 protein: CASSFSGRAADTQYF. CDR3 sequence (DNA): TGTGCCAGCAGCTTTAGCGGGAGGGCCGCAGATACGCAGTATTTT.

This chain uses TRBV20-1 with TRBJ2-2, with 11 nucleotides matching TRBD2. The CDR3 runs 14 residues. Germline V gene data show CDR1 as DFQATT and CDR2 as SNEGSKA (reference sequence). The ends lost 6 bases at V and 5 bases at J; junction bases unmatched: 5. CDR3 coding DNA: TGCAGTGCGTTAGCGGGAGGGCCAACCGGGGAGCTGTTTTTT. Translating it yields CSALAGGPTGELFF.

This clonotype was picked up one time. The V call is TRBV19, the J call TRBJ2-2, with a possible D match to TRBD2 (5 bases). This CDR3 has 13 amino acids. V lost 3 bases and J lost 7, with 9 bases in between. The V gene's germline CDR1 is LNHDA and CDR2 SQIVND (reference sequence). Here the CDR3 reads CASSIAGIGELFF. The CDR3, as DNA: TGTGCCAGTAGTATTGCCGGGATCGGGGAGCTGTTTTTT.

This clonotype was recorded once. The chain has TRBV29-1 and TRBJ1-4; TRBD1 might be the D (5 bases). The CDR3 is 14 amino acids. Between the trimmed V and J ends, which lost 4 bases and 0 bases, there was a span of 9 bases. The germline CDR1 and CDR2 sequences are SQVTM and ANQGSEA. CDR3 residues: CSVVKGTTNEKLFF. In DNA form, the CDR3 reads TGCAGCGTTGTTAAGGGGACAACTAATGAAAAACTGTTTTTT.

The chain links TRBV6-2 or TRBV6-3 to TRBJ2-7; 7 bases fit TRBD1. Per the germline V gene, CDR1 is MNHEY and CDR2 is SVGEGT. The CDR3 has 16 amino acids. V lost 2 bases and J lost 0; bases outside the gene matches: 7. The CDR3 here is CASSYQSGTASYEQYF. The CDR3 coding sequence is TGTGCCAGCAGTTACCAATCCGGGACAGCCTCCTACGAGCAGTACTTC.